This is a list of T cell receptor beta chains from one sample in a study of glioma-infiltrating T cells. TCRdb reprocessed the multiplex PCR reads with MiXCR, giving one entry per CDR3 protein. Of tens of thousands of distinct CDR3 sequences listed, 40% are singletons. Sequencing used glioma tissue, nonneoplastic brain tissue, or PBMCs (not recorded which). The receptors were gathered from a human donor with low-grade glioma or glioblastoma, undergoing nonglioma brain surgery, or in good health (not recorded which). Each CDR3 is given with its conserved first and last residue. A D gene is named only where the DNA matches it firmly. Clone size is given for some rows only: seen once, a few or many times, or a class if the clone is expanded.

V gene	CDR3 length	D gene	clone size	J gene	CDR3 DNA	CDR3 protein
TRBV11-2	15	-	many	TRBJ2-3	TGTGCCAGCAGCCCAACGATCGGCCGGACAGATACGCAGTATTTT	CASSPTIGRTDTQYF
TRBV7-2	16	TRBD2	-	TRBJ2-5	TGTGCCAGCAGCGTGACTAGCGGGGGGGCCGGGGAGACCCAGTACTTC	CASSVTSGGAGETQYF
TRBV6-1	15	-	once	TRBJ1-1	TGTGCCAGCACCCTGACATGTCCTTCGGGCACTGAGGCTTTCTTT	CASTLTCPSGTEAFF
TRBV20-1	14	-	many	TRBJ2-1	TGCAGTGCTCGGTCGGGGGGCTTTAAAAATGAGCAGTTCTTC	CSARSGGFKNEQFF
TRBV20-1	16	TRBD2	-	TRBJ2-1	TGCAGTGCTCATGGACTAGCGGGAGGGCGGTACAATGAGCAGTTCTTC	CSAHGLAGGRYNEQFF
TRBV20-1	12	TRBD1	-	TRBJ2-1	TGCAGTGCCGCCACAGGGGGTAACGCCCTCCAGTTC	CSAATGGNALQF
TRBV11-1	15	-	many	TRBJ2-5	TGTGCCAGCAGCTTATTTAAACAGGGAAGAGAGACCCAGTACTTC	CASSLFKQGRETQYF
TRBV7-2	14	-	once	TRBJ1-1	TGTGCCAGCAGCCTGAGTAGGGAGATACCTGAGGCTTTCTTT	CASSLSREIPEAFF
TRBV6-1	14	-	many	TRBJ2-7	TGTGCCAGCAGTGACAACAGGGATTCCTACGAGCAGTACTTC	CASSDNRDSYEQYF
TRBV7-9	15	-	many	TRBJ1-2	TGTGCCAGCAGCCCTTCGTCGGGACGAAACTATGGCTACACCTTC	CASSPSSGRNYGYTF
TRBV7-6	14	TRBD1	many	TRBJ2-5	TGTGCCAGCAGCGCGACAGGGGGCGAGTTGACCCAGTACTTC	CASSATGGELTQYF
TRBV28	15	-	-	TRBJ1-1	TGTGCCAGTCAGGGAGCGGGCAGAGTGAACACTAAAACTTTCTTT	CASQGAGRVNTKTFF
TRBV29-1	14	TRBD1	many	TRBJ1-2	TGCAGCGTTGCGGGACAGGGGGCGGGCGGTGGCTACACCTTC	CSVAGQGAGGGYTF
TRBV4-1	16	-	many	TRBJ2-2	TGCGCCAGCAGCCAAGCCAACTTAGTAGTCACCGGGGAGCTGTTTTTT	CASSQANLVVTGELFF
TRBV29-1	13	TRBD2	few	TRBJ2-7	TGCAGCGTTCGGCCGGGGGGGTCCTACGAGCAGTACTTC	CSVRPGGSYEQYF
TRBV2	15	TRBD2	-	TRBJ2-7	TGTGCCAGCAGTGGGGCTAGCGGGAGAGTGTGCGAGCAGTACTTC	CASSGASGRVCEQYF
TRBV7-9	17	TRBD1	many	TRBJ2-1	TGTGCCAGCAGTTATACTCCGGGACAGGGGCCCGACAATGAGCAGTTCTTC	CASSYTPGQGPDNEQFF
TRBV13	18	-	few	TRBJ2-2	TGTGCCAGCAGCAAGCGGTCCTGGACCGGGGCCAACACCGGGGAGCTGTTTTTT	CASSKRSWTGANTGELFF
TRBV7-2	14	-	many	TRBJ1-5	TGTGCCAGCAGCTTAGGCCCAGGGGATCAGCCCCAGCATTTT	CASSLGPGDQPQHF
TRBV7-2	15	-	many	TRBJ2-3	TGTGCCAGCAACATCTTAGGGGGGCCCACAGATACGCAGTATTTT	CASNILGGPTDTQYF
TRBV27	13	-	-	TRBJ2-7	TGTGCCAGCGGTTTGGGCAGGATATACGAGCAGTACTTC	CASGLGRIYEQYF
TRBV5-1	13	TRBD1	-	TRBJ2-5	TGCGCCAGCAGCGTAGGACAGGGAGAGACCCAGCACTTC	CASSVGQGETQHF
TRBV4-2	15	-	-	TRBJ2-2	TGTGCCAGCAGCTGTGGGGGTTTTGGCACCGGGGAGCTGTTTTTT	CASSCGGFGTGELFF
TRBV12-3/TRBV12-4	11	-	-	TRBJ1-2	TGTGCCAGCAGTTTAGCTAGCGGCTACACCTTC	CASSLASGYTF
TRBV5-4	15	-	many	TRBJ2-5	TGTGCCAGCAGTACAAACCCTAGCGTTGCAGAGACCCAGTACTTC	CASSTNPSVAETQYF
TRBV4-1	15	-	many	TRBJ2-7	TGCGCCAGCAGCCAAGCCTTTCCCTCCCTCTACGAGCAGTACTTC	CASSQAFPSLYEQYF
TRBV15	16	TRBD1	many	TRBJ2-1	TGTGCCACCAGCAGGGACCCGGGACAGCGTTACAATGAGCAGTTCTTC	CATSRDPGQRYNEQFF
TRBV4-1	14	-	-	TRBJ2-7	TGCGCCAGCAGCTTGGCCGGCTGTTCCTACGAGCAGTACTTC	CASSLAGCSYEQYF
TRBV18	15	-	many	TRBJ1-1	TGTGCCAGCTCACCCCCGTCAGGGTCGTGGACTGAAGCTTTCTTT	CASSPPSGSWTEAFF
TRBV28	16	-	many	TRBJ2-7	TGTGCCAGCAGAAGACGACTCTCCCGGGTGATTGACGAGCAGTACTTC	CASRRRLSRVIDEQYF
TRBV7-2	16	TRBD2	-	TRBJ2-1	TGTGCCAGCAGCCCGAGGAGCGGGGGGGGCATTGTTGAGCAGTTCTTC	CASSPRSGGGIVEQFF
TRBV14	14	-	many	TRBJ2-7	TGTGCCAGCAGCCAAGTTCGACACGCGGGAGAGCAGTACTTC	CASSQVRHAGEQYF
TRBV10-3	15	TRBD1	many	TRBJ2-7	TGTGCCATCAGGGACGACAGGGGAGGCTCCTACGAGCAGTACTTC	CAIRDDRGGSYEQYF
TRBV28	15	TRBD1	-	TRBJ2-7	TGTGCCAGCAGTCAAGCGGGACAGGGGTTCTACGAGCAGTACTTC	CASSQAGQGFYEQYF
TRBV6-2/TRBV6-3	14	TRBD1	-	TRBJ2-1	TGTGCCAGCGACGGGACAGGGGACCGTTATGAGCAGTTCTTC	CASDGTGDRYEQFF
TRBV11-2	18	TRBD2	many	TRBJ2-3	TGTGCCAGCAGTGGGGCCTGGCTAGCGGGATTATACACAGATACGCAGTATTTT	CASSGAWLAGLYTDTQYF
TRBV7-3	14	-	many	TRBJ2-2	TGTGCCAGCAGCCTCGACTCCTTGGGCGGGGAGCTGTTTTTT	CASSLDSLGGELFF
TRBV7-2	11	-	-	TRBJ2-7	TGTTCCAGCAGCTTGGATTACGAGCAGTACTTC	CSSSLDYEQYF
TRBV20-1	10	-	-	TRBJ2-7	TGCAGTTCCCAGGCCTACGAGCAGTACTTC	CSSQAYEQYF
TRBV7-1	11	-	-	TRBJ2-1	TGTGTCAGCAGATCCACCGGTGAGCAGTTCTTC	CVSRSTGEQFF
TRBV6-6	14	-	many	TRBJ2-7	TGTGCCAGCAGTTACTCGTTTGCCAGGCACGAGCAGTACTTC	CASSYSFARHEQYF
TRBV15	17	-	-	TRBJ2-5	TGTGCCACCAGCAGAGGTGACAGTGCGGAAGGGGGAGAGACCCAGCACTTC	CATSRGDSAEGGETQHF
TRBV5-4	16	-	many	TRBJ2-5	TGTGCCAGCGGACTCCTCGGTGGAGCGGCGCAAGAGACCCAGTACTTC	CASGLLGGAAQETQYF
TRBV20-1	12	-	-	TRBJ2-7	TGCAGTGCCCCTGGGGGAGTGGGCGAGCAGTACTTC	CSAPGGVGEQYF
TRBV20-1	15	-	many	TRBJ1-4	TGCAGTGCTAGAGATTCGGGGAGACGGGATGAAAAACTGTTTTTT	CSARDSGRRDEKLFF
TRBV20-1	13	-	many	TRBJ1-3	TGCAGTGCTAGAAGCCGGAGAAGGAACACCATATATTTT	CSARSRRRNTIYF
TRBV4-1	15	-	many	TRBJ2-3	TGCGCCAGCAGCCAAGATTGGGACAACACAGATACGCAGTATTTT	CASSQDWDNTDTQYF
TRBV29-1	14	-	many	TRBJ2-1	TGCAGCGTTGAGCCCAGGGCAGGGGCCAATGAGCAGTTCTTC	CSVEPRAGANEQFF
TRBV19	18	TRBD1	many	TRBJ2-1	TGTGCCAGTAGAAGTATTGGATGGGACAGCAGCTCCTACAATGAGCAGTTCTTC	CASRSIGWDSSSYNEQFF
TRBV28	12	-	many	TRBJ2-7	TGTGCCAGCAGTTTTCGGGGGACCGAGCAGTACTTC	CASSFRGTEQYF
TRBV6-5	13	-	-	TRBJ1-2	TGTGACAGCAGTGAGACGGCCGGGTATGGCTACACCTTC	CDSSETAGYGYTF
TRBV4-1	14	-	many	TRBJ1-6	TGCGCCAGCAGCCAAGATCCTGGGAGGCCACCCCTCCACTTT	CASSQDPGRPPLHF
TRBV2	15	TRBD1	many	TRBJ1-6	TGTGCCAGCACATACCTGACAGGGGGAGGTTCACCCCTCCACTTT	CASTYLTGGGSPLHF